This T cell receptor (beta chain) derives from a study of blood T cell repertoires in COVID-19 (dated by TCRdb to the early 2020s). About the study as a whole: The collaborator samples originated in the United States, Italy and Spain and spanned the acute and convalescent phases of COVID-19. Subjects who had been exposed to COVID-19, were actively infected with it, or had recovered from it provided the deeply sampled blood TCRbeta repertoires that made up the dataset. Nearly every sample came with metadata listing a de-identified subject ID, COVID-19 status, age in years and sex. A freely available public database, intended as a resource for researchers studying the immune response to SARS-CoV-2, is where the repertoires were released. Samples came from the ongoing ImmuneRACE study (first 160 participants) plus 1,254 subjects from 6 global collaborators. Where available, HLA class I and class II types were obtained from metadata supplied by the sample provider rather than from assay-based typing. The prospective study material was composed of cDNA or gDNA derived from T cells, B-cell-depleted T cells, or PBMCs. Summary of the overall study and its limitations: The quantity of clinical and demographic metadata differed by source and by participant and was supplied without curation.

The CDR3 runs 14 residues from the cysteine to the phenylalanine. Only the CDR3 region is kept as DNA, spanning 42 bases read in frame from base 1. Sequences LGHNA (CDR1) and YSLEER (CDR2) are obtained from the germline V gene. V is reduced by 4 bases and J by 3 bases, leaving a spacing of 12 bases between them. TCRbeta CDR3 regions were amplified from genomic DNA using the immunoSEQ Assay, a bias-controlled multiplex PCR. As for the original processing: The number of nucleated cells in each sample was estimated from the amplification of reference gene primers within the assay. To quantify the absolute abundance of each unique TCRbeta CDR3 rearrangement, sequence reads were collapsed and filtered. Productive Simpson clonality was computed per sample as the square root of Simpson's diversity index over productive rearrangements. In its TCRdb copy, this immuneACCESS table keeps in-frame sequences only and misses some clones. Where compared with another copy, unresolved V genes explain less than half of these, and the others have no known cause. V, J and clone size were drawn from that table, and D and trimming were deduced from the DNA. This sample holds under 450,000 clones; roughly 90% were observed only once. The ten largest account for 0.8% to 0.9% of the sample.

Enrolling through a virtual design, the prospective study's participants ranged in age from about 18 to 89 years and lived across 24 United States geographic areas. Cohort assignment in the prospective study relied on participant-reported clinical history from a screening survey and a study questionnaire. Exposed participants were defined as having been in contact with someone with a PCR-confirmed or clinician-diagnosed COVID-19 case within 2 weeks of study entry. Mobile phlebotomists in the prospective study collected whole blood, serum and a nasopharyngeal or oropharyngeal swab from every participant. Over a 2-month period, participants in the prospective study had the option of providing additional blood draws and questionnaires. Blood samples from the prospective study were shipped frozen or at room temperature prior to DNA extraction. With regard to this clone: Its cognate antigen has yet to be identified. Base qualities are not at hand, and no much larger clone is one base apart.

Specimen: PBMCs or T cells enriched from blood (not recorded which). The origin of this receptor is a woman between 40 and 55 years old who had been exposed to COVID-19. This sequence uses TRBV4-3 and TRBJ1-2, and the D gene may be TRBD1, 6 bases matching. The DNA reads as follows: TGCGCCAGCAGCCCCCAGACAGGAGACTATGGCTACACCTTC. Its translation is CASSPQTGDYGYTF.